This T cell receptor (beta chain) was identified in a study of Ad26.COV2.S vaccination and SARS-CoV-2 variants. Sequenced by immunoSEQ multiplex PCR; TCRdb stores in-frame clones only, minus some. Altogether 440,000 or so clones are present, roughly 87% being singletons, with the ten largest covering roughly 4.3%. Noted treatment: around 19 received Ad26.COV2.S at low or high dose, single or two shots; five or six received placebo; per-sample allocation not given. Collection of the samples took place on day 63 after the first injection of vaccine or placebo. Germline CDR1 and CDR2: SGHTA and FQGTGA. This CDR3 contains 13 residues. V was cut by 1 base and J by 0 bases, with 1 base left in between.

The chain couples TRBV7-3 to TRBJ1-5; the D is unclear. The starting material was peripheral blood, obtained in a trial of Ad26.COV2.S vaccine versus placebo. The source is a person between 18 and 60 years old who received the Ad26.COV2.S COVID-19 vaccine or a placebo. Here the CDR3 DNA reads TGTGCCAGCAGCTTAAATAGCAATCAGCCCCAGCATTTT. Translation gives CASSLNSNQPQHF.